Shown below are 13 T cell receptor beta chains from a single sample sequenced in a study of T cells after posttransplantation cyclophosphamide. Sequencing was performed with immunoSEQ multiplex PCR; in TCRdb, only in-frame clones are kept and a portion is missing. The table records approximately 20,000 clones, roughly 87% of them present only once. Cyclophosphamide on days +3 and +4 followed busulfan-fludarabine conditioning and a marrow graft. Sequences were derived from PBMCs, sampled after allogeneic stem cell transplant with posttransplant cyclophosphamide. The receptor source for this set is a female patient between 40 and 55 years old who received an allogeneic stem cell transplant from a related donor, was CMV-positive, and had no GVHD. Some T cells here may be from the graft donor.

The DNA for the CDR3 is TGTGCCAGTAGTATACAGGAGCGGGAGGGCCTAGAGACCCAGTACTTC. As protein: CASSIQEREGLETQYF. The chain employs TRBV19 and TRBJ2-5; TRBD2 aligns across 10 bases. Per germline, CDR1 LNHDA and CDR2 SQIVND (reference sequence). The CDR3 totals 16 residues. With 2 bases clipped from V and 4 bases from J, the junction kept 7 bases outside the gene matches.

The chain recombines TRBV28 with TRBJ1-5; D gene ambiguous. Trimming left V 7 bases short and J 0 bases short, with 4 bases between. In germline, CDR1 is MDHEN, CDR2 SYDVKM. There are 12 residues in the CDR3. The CDR3: CASTISNQPQHF. DNA for the CDR3: TGTGCCAGCACAATTAGCAATCAGCCCCAGCATTTT.

DNA of the CDR3: TGTGCCAGTAGTATTTCGGTATATGGCTACACCTTC. Translating gives CASSISVYGYTF. The V gene is TRBV19, the J gene TRBJ1-2, with unresolved D. V lost 3 bases to trimming and J lost 5 bases, with 7 bases between them. Germline V gene data show CDR1 as LNHDA and CDR2 as SQIVND (reference sequence). This CDR3 is built from 12 residues.

This chain joins TRBV7-2 and TRBJ2-2; 7 bases line up with TRBD1. CDR3 length: 15 amino acids. V lost 3 bases, J lost 1 base, and 2 bases stayed unmatched. Germline V gene lookup returns CDR1 SGHTA and CDR2 FQGNSA. The CDR3 spells CASSFDRVNTGELFF. CDR3 nucleotides: TGTGCCAGCAGCTTTGACAGGGTGAACACCGGGGAGCTGTTTTTT.

The chain has TRBV29-1 and TRBJ2-3; 7 bases are shared with TRBD1. The germline V gene has CDR1 SQVTM and CDR2 ANQGSEA. The V gene end was trimmed by 4 bases and the J gene end by 7 bases; junction bases not matched to a gene: 2. The CDR3 has 11 residues. The CDR3 DNA follows: TGCAGCGTTGGGGGACAGTATACGCAGTATTTT. As protein: CSVGGQYTQYF.

The V call is TRBV19, the J call TRBJ2-1; weak D call: TRBD2 (5 bases). Germline loops: CDR1 LNHDA, CDR2 SQIVND (reference sequence). There are 15 residues in the CDR3. V lost 8 bases to trimming and J lost 8 bases, with 22 bases between them. Here the CDR3 DNA reads TGTGCCAGTGATACTAGTCCTTCCGGAAGTCATGAGCAGTTCTTC. Protein sequence: CASDTSPSGSHEQFF.

V usage is TRBV29-1 and J usage is TRBJ1-4; no reliable D call. CDR1 is SQVTM and CDR2 is ANQGSEA in the germline V gene. Trimming took 1 base from V and 4 from J, leaving 7 bases between them. This CDR3 is 13 amino acids long. For the CDR3, the DNA is TGCAGCGTTGAAGGGGGAGGTAATGAAAAACTGTTTTTT. Its translation: CSVEGGGNEKLFF.

V is TRBV7-6 and J is TRBJ2-1, with 13 bases lining up with TRBD2. With V trimmed by 1 base and J by 1 base, 4 bases remained unmatched. Germline V CDR1 and CDR2: SGHVS, FNYEAQ. The CDR3 spans 18 residues. CDR3 nucleotide sequence: TGTGCCAGCAGCTTAGGGACTAGCGGGAGTATTTCCTACAATGAGCAGTTCTTC. This codes for CASSLGTSGSISYNEQFF.

The V and J genes are TRBV6-6 and TRBJ2-3; maybe TRBD1 (6 bases). Between the trimmed V and J ends, which lost 0 bases and 6 bases, there was a span of 7 bases. The CDR3 spans 13 residues. Germline values: CDR1 MNHNY, CDR2 SVGAGI (reference sequence). CDR3 nucleotides: TGTGCCAGCAGTTACTCCCAGGGGGATACGCAGTATTTT. This gives the protein CASSYSQGDTQYF.

This rearrangement joins TRBV28 to TRBJ2-5; D is perhaps TRBD2 (6 bases). The CDR3 spans 16 residues. Trimming removed 1 base from V and 4 bases from J, with 16 bases in between. Germline CDR1 reads MDHEN; CDR2 reads SYDVKM. Here the CDR3 reads CASSLFVGSGPETQYF. Here the CDR3 DNA reads TGTGCCAGCAGTTTATTTGTCGGGAGTGGTCCAGAGACCCAGTACTTC.

This sequence joins TRBV27 and TRBJ1-2; no reliable D call. Trimming took 5 bases from V and 6 from J, leaving 16 bases between them. There are 14 residues in the CDR3. Looked up from germline, CDR1 is MNHEY and CDR2 is SMNVEV (reference sequence). Here the CDR3 DNA reads TGTGCCAGCAGTATAAACGGAGGTGGGAATGGCTACACCTTC. Residues: CASSINGGGNGYTF.

The chain recombines TRBV7-9 with TRBJ2-6, with 8 bases lining up with TRBD1. The junction had 12 bases not matched to a gene; V was cut back by 11 bases and J by 0 bases. Germline values: CDR1 SEHNR, CDR2 FQNEAQ (reference sequence). The length of the CDR3 is 17 residues. CDR3 sequence: CAGQRTGTLSGANVLTF. CDR3 DNA: TGTGCCGGACAGAGGACAGGGACGCTCTCTGGGGCCAACGTCCTGACTTTC.

This clone was recorded once. J is TRBJ2-1 and V is TRBV9; TRBD2 aligns across 7 bases. From germline, CDR1 is SGDLS and CDR2 YYNGEE. The CDR3 spans 14 residues. Trimming took 0 bases from V and 7 from J; bases not matched to a gene: 4. CDR3 in amino acids: CASSVVGTNNEQFF. As DNA, the CDR3 is TGTGCCAGCAGCGTAGTCGGGACTAATAATGAGCAGTTCTTC.